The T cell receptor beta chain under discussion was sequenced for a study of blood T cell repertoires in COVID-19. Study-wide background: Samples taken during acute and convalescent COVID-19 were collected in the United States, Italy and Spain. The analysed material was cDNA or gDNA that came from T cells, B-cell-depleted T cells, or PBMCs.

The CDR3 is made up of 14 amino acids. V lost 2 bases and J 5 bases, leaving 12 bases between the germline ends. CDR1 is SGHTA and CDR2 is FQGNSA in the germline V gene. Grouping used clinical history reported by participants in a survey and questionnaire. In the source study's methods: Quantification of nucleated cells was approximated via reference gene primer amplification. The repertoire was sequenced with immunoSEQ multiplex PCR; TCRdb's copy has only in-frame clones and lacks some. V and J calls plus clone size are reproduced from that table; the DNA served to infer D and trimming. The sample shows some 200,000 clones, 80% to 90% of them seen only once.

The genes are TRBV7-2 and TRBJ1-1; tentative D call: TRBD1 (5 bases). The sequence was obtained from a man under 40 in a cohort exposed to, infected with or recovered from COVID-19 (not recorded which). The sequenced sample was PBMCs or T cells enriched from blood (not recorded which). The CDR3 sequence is CASSLITGETEAFF. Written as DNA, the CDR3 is TGTGCCAGCAGCTTAATTACGGGGGAAACTGAAGCTTTCTTT. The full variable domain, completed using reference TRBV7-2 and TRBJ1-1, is GAGVSQSPSNKVTEKGKDVELRCDPISGHTALYWYRQSLGQGLEFLIYFQGNSAPDKSGLPSDRFSAERTGGSVSTLTIQRTQQEDSAVYLCASSLITGETEAFFGQGTRLTVV.